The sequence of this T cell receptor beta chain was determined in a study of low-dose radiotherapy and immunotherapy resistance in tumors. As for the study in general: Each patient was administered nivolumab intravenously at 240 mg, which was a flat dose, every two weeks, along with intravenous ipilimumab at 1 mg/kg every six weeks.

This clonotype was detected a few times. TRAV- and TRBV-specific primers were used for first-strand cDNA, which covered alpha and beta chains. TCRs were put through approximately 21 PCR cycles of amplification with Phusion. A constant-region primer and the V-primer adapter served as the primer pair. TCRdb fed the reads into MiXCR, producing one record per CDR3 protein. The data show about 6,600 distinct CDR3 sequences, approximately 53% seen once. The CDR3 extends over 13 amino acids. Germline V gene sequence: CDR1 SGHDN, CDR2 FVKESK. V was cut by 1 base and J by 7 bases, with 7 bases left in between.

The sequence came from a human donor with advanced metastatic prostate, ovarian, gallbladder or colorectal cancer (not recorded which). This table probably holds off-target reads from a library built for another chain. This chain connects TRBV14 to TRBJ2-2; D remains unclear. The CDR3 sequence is CASSQVGFGELFF. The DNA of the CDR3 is TGTGCCAGCAGCCAAGTGGGGTTCGGGGAGCTGTTTTTT.